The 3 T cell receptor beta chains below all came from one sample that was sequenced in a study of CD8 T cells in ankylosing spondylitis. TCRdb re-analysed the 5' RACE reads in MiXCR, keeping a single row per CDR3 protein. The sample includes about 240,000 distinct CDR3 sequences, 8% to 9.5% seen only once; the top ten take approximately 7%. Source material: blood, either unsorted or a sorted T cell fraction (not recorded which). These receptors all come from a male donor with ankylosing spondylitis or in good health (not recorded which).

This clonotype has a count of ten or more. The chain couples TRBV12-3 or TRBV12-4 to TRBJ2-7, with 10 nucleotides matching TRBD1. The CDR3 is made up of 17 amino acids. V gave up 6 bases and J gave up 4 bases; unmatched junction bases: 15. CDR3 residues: CASSTTGGHRLPYEQYF. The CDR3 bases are TGTGCCAGCAGCACGACAGGGGGCCACAGACTACCTTACGAGCAGTACTTC.

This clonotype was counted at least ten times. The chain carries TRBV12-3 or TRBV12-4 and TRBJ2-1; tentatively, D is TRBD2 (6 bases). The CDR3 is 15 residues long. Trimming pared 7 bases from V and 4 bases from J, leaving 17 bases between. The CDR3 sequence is CASTPGASAYNEQFF. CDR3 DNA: TGTGCCAGCACTCCTGGCGCTAGCGCATACAATGAGCAGTTCTTC.

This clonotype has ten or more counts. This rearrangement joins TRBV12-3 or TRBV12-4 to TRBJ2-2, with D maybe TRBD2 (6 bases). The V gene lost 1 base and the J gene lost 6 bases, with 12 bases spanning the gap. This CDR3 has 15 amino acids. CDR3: CASSLGGGSAGELFF. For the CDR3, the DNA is TGTGCCAGCAGTTTAGGTGGGGGGTCTGCCGGGGAGCTGTTTTTT.